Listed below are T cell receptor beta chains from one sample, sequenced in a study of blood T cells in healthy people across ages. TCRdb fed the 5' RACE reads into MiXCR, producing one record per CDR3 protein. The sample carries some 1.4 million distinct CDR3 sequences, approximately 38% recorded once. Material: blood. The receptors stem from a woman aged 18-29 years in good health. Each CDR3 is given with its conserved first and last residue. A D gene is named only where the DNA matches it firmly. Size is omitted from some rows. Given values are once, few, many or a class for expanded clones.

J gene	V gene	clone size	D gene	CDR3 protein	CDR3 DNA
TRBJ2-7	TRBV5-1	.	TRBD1	CASSFPDRAYEQYF	TGCGCCAGCAGCTTTCCAGACAGGGCCTACGAGCAGTACTTC
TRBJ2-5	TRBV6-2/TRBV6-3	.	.	CASSDQGTIRETQYF	TGTGCCAGCAGTGACCAGGGTACCATTAGGGAGACCCAGTACTTC
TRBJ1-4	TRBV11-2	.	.	CVSTSRGTATNEKLFF	TGTGTCAGCACATCACGGGGGACCGCAACTAATGAAAAACTGTTTTTT
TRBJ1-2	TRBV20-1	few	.	CSARANYGYTF	TGCAGTGCTAGGGCAAATTATGGCTACACCTTC
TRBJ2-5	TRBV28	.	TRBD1	CASRISSVRGRQETQYF	TGTGCCAGCCGAATTTCTAGTGTCAGGGGGCGTCAAGAGACCCAGTACTTC
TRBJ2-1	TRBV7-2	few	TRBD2	CASSPATSGDYNEQFF	TGTGCCAGCAGCCCCGCGACTAGCGGGGATTACAATGAGCAGTTCTTC
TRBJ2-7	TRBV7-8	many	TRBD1	CASSLGTDRAYEQYF	TGTGCCAGCAGCTTGGGGACCGACAGGGCGTACGAGCAGTACTTC
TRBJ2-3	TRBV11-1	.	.	CASRGTADGTQYF	TGTGCCAGCAGGGGGACCGCGGATGGTACGCAGTATTTT
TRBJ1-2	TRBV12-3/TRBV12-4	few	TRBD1	CASLSGTGDYGYTF	TGTGCCAGCCTGAGCGGGACAGGGGACTATGGCTACACCTTC
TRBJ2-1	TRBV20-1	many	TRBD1	CSAGDRGEFF	TGCAGTGCTGGGGACAGGGGGGAGTTCTTC
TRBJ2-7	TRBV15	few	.	CATSRNRAGLMNEQYF	TGTGCCACCAGCAGAAATAGGGCAGGGTTGATGAATGAGCAGTACTTC
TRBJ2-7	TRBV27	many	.	CASSLSGTEQYF	TGCGCCAGCAGCTTAAGTGGGACCGAGCAGTACTTC
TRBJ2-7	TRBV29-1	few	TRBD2	CSVGRSGGASEQYF	TGCAGCGTTGGTCGGAGCGGGGGGGCGTCCGAGCAGTACTTC
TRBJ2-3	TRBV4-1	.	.	CASSQDPPGRLTDTQYF	TGCGCCAGCAGCCAAGATCCGCCGGGAAGACTCACAGATACGCAGTATTTT
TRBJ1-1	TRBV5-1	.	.	CASTGGGTEAFF	TGTGCCAGCACCGGAGGAGGCACTGAAGCTTTCTTT
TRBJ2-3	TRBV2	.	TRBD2	CASSQIGLEADTQYF	TGTGCCAGCAGCCAAATCGGACTAGAGGCAGATACGCAGTATTTT
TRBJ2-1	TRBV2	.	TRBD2	CASSEKGSGGSFYNEQFF	TGTGCCAGCAGTGAAAAGGGTAGCGGGGGATCATTTTACAATGAGCAGTTCTTC
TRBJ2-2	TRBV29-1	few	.	CSVKGGTSNTGELFF	TGCAGCGTGAAGGGGGGGACTTCGAACACCGGGGAGCTGTTTTTT
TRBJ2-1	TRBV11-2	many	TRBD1	CASNPDRGNEQFF	TGTGCCAGCAACCCTGACAGGGGGAATGAGCAGTTCTTC
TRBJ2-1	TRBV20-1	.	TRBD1	CSARPGGTGDEQFF	TGCAGTGCTAGGCCAGGGGGCACGGGGGATGAGCAGTTCTTC
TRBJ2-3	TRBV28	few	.	CASSVISTDTQYF	TGTGCCAGCAGCGTTATAAGCACAGATACGCAGTATTTT
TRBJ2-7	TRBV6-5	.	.	CASSYVGGPDHEQYF	TGTGCCAGCAGTTACGTAGGGGGGCCGGACCACGAGCAGTACTTC
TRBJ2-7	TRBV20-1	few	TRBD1	CSARGVGDRVATYEQYF	TGCAGTGCTAGAGGAGTTGGGGACAGGGTAGCCACATACGAGCAGTACTTC
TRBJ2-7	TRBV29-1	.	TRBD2	CSVELPSGGIYNEQYF	TGCAGCGTTGAACTGCCTAGCGGGGGTATCTACAATGAGCAGTACTTC
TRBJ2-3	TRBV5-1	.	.	CASSLWGSSTDTQYF	TGCGCCAGCAGCTTGTGGGGGTCCTCCACAGATACGCAGTATTTT
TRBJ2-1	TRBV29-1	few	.	CSVEDPEFQWTEHGNEQFF	TGCAGCGTTGAAGATCCGGAGTTCCAGTGGACAGAGCATGGCAATGAGCAGTTCTTC
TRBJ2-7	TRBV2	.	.	CASSAQRATEQYF	TGTGCCAGCAGCGCGCAGAGGGCTACCGAGCAGTACTTC
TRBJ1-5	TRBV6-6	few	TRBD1	CASSYDRARSNQPQHF	TGTGCCAGCAGTTACGACAGGGCGAGAAGCAATCAGCCCCAGCATTTT
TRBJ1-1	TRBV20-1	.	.	CSARVEGDVNTEAFF	TGCAGTGCTAGAGTAGAGGGGGACGTGAACACTGAAGCTTTCTTT
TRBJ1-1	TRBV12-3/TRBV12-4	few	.	CASSPRPTKEAFF	TGTGCCAGCAGCCCGCGGCCCACCAAGGAAGCTTTCTTT
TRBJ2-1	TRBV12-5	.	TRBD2	CASGNIPLAGGPNEQFF	TGTGCTAGTGGGAATATCCCTTTAGCGGGAGGCCCAAATGAGCAGTTCTTC
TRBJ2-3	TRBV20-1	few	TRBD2	CSARATSGRVPTDTQYF	TGCAGTGCTAGGGCCACTAGCGGGAGGGTCCCCACAGATACGCAGTATTTT
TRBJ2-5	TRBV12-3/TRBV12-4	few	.	CASRISLETQYF	TGTGCCAGCAGAATCAGTCTGGAGACCCAGTACTTC
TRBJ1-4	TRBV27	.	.	CASSFNSPTYEKLFF	TGTGCCAGCAGTTTTAACAGCCCTACCTATGAAAAACTGTTTTTT
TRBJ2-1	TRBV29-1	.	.	CSVPDGGNEQFF	TGCAGCGTTCCAGACGGCGGGAATGAGCAGTTCTTC
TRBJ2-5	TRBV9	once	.	CASSLAPGQNNEQYF	TGTGCCAGCAGCCTCGCCCCAGGGCAAAACAATGAGCAGTACTTC
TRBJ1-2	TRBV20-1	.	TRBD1	CSATTPDRGRGGYTF	TGCAGTGCCACTACCCCGGACAGGGGGCGCGGGGGCTACACCTTC